These 20 T cell receptor beta chains were sequenced from one sample in a study of beta chain features in type 1 diabetes. Expressed TCRB transcripts were sequenced, since all the RNA that had been isolated was reverse transcribed. Assay: immunoSEQ multiplex PCR; the TCRdb copy retains only in-frame clones and omits some. The sample lists under 300,000 clones; 7.5% to 9.5% were seen once. The sequencing input was central memory CD4+ T cells from blood. Receptors originate from a woman aged 18-29 years in good health.

This clone was detected only a few times. This rearrangement joins TRBV7-9 to TRBJ2-2; 7 nucleotides line up with TRBD2. The CDR3 is 17 amino acids. The trim removed 7 bases at V and 1 base at J, leaving 12 bases unmatched. Germline V CDR1 and CDR2: SEHNR, FQNEAQ (reference sequence). The CDR3 region is CASILWGPSGNTGELFF. CDR3 bases: TGTGCCAGCATCCTATGGGGTCCTAGCGGGAACACCGGGGAGCTGTTTTTT.

This clone has a handful of counts. The gene calls are TRBV7-2 and TRBJ2-1; TRBD1 matches at 9 bases. V was clipped by 5 bases and J by 9 bases; unmatched bases: 11. Germline assignment: CDR1 SGHTA and CDR2 FQGNSA. This CDR3 region has 15 residues. The CDR3 protein is CASSAADRGKGEQFF. As DNA, the CDR3 is TGTGCCAGCAGCGCCGCGGACAGGGGTAAGGGTGAGCAGTTCTTC.

V gene TRBV30 combines with J gene TRBJ1-2; D might be TRBD1 (5 bases). V lost 0 bases to trimming and J lost 8 bases, with 16 bases between them. CDR1 and CDR2 from the germline V gene are GTSNPN and SVGIG (reference sequence). The CDR3 contains 14 residues. CDR3 DNA sequence: TGTGCCTGGAGTGTACAGCGGTGGGGCTCGGGCTACACCTTC. Amino acids: CAWSVQRWGSGYTF. Variable domain in full (rest from reference TRBV30 and TRBJ1-2): SQTIHQWPATLVQPVGSPLSLECTVEGTSNPNLYWYRQAAGRGLQLLFYSVGIGQISSEVPQNLSASRPQDRQFILSSKKLLLSDSGFYLCAWSVQRWGSGYTFGSGTRLTVV.

This clone was recorded a few times. The chain couples TRBV14 to TRBJ2-1; 10 bases line up with TRBD2. Germline loops: CDR1 SGHDN, CDR2 FVKESK. The V segment lost 2 bases and the J segment 3 bases; nucleotides outside the gene matches: 4. The length of the CDR3 is 16 residues. The DNA for the CDR3 is TGTGCCAGCAGCCAACTAGCGGGAGTACGCTACAATGAGCAGTTCTTC. The encoded protein is CASSQLAGVRYNEQFF.

On this clone: Germline and junction disagree at one end, which may indicate a read error. V usage is TRBV7-9 and J usage is TRBJ2-4; 13 bases fit TRBD2. Germline V gives CDR1 SEHNR, CDR2 FQNEAQ (reference sequence). CDR3 length equals 18 residues. The CDR3 loop is CASSELAGGTGAKNNQYF. DNA of the CDR3: TGTGCCAGCAGCGAACTAGCGGGAGGGACGGGAGCCAAAAACAATCAGTACTTC.

This clone showed up many times. The rearrangement uses TRBV28 and TRBJ2-4, with TRBD1 matching over 7 bases. Trimming at V came to 5 bases and at J to 1 base, leaving 11 bases not matched to a gene. This CDR3 is 17 amino acids long. In germline, CDR1 is MDHEN, CDR2 SYDVKM. This CDR3 is CASSQPTGVGAKNIQYF. DNA for the CDR3: TGTGCCAGCAGTCAACCTACAGGGGTTGGGGCCAAAAACATTCAGTACTTC.

There are many counts of this clone. J is TRBJ2-1 and V is TRBV7-2; the D gene could be TRBD1 or TRBD2 (5 bases each). The germline V gene has CDR1 SGHTA and CDR2 FQGNSA. Trimming took off 5 bases at V and 9 bases at J, with 20 bases between the two ends. CDR3 length: 15 amino acids. The CDR3 coding sequence is TGTGCCAGCAGCCTAGGGACCGAGCGGTCGGGTGAGCAGTTCTTC. It is translated as CASSLGTERSGEQFF.

This clone occurred a few times. This chain links TRBV18 with TRBJ2-3; 11 bases match TRBD2. The CDR3 is made up of 16 amino acids. The V gene's germline CDR1 is KGHSH and CDR2 LQKENI. J was trimmed by 5 bases and V by 5 bases; bases with no gene match: 9. CDR3 loop: CASSSTLAGGVDTQYF. DNA for the CDR3: TGTGCCAGCTCATCTACCCTAGCGGGGGGTGTAGATACGCAGTATTTT.

This clone appeared a few times. V is TRBV28 and J is TRBJ1-2, with 9 bases lining up with TRBD1. CDR1 and CDR2 (germline): MDHEN, SYDVKM. This CDR3 contains 14 residues. V lost 10 bases, J lost 7 bases, and 13 bases stayed unmatched. The CDR3 sequence is CATVPGQGAGGYTF. The CDR3 DNA sequence: TGTGCCACCGTACCGGGACAGGGAGCTGGTGGCTACACCTTC.

This clone appeared many times. J is TRBJ1-1 and V is TRBV7-9; D may be TRBD1 (5 bases). The CDR3 covers 13 residues. The ends were cut back, 5 bases at V and 6 bases at J, with 13 bases in the middle. CDR1 is SEHNR and CDR2 is FQNEAQ in the germline V gene (reference sequence). CDR3 coding DNA: TGTGCCAGCAGCAGAGGGGACTGGGCTGAAGCTTTCTTT. Translated: CASSRGDWAEAFF.

This clone was counted between two and nine times. The chain carries TRBV5-1 and TRBJ2-3; possibly TRBD1 for D (5 bases). Trimming pared 2 bases from V and 6 bases from J, leaving 10 bases between. In germline, CDR1 is SGHRS, CDR2 YFSETQ. The CDR3 covers 13 residues. CDR3 region: CASSLISGDTQYF. The CDR3 DNA is TGCGCCAGCAGCTTAATCTCAGGGGATACGCAGTATTTT.

There are a few counts of this clone. A single base is all that separates this from a far larger clone, so a read error is likely. Other DNA sequences in this specimen translate into the identical CDR3. The J gene is TRBJ2-2, the V gene TRBV15, with a weak D call TRBD1 (6 bases). The CDR3 runs 17 residues. Germline CDR1 reads LNHNV; CDR2 reads YYDKDF (reference sequence). The chain's CDR3 is CATSRDRVQGSTGELFF. In DNA form, the CDR3 reads TGTGCCACCAGCCGAGATAGGGTACAGGGAAGCACCGGGGAGCTGTTTTTT. The full variable domain, with the rest looked up from reference TRBV15 and TRBJ2-2, is DAMVIQNPRYQVTQFGKPVTLSCSQTLNHNVMYWYQQKSSQAPKLLFHYYDKDFNNEADTPDNFQSRRPNTSFCFLDIRSPGLGDTAMYLCATSRDRVQGSTGELFFGEGSRLTVL.

This clone has only a few counts. This chain joins TRBV7-9 and TRBJ2-1; the D is unclear. Between the trimmed V and J ends, which lost 3 bases and 0 bases, there was a span of 9 bases. This CDR3 has 15 amino acids. The germline V gene has CDR1 SEHNR and CDR2 FQNEAQ (reference sequence). The CDR3 protein is CASSLGPSSYNEQFF. In DNA form, the CDR3 reads TGTGCCAGCAGCTTGGGCCCGAGCTCCTACAATGAGCAGTTCTTC.

This clone was observed a handful of times. V usage is TRBV7-9 and J usage is TRBJ1-2; tentative D call: TRBD1 (5 bases). The ends were cut back, 10 bases at V and 0 bases at J, with 21 bases in the middle. The CDR3 has 16 residues. The germline V gene encodes CDR1 SEHNR and CDR2 FQNEAQ (reference sequence). The CDR3 protein is CATVGVRDLPNYGYTF. CDR3 DNA sequence: TGTGCCACCGTCGGGGTTAGGGACCTCCCTAACTATGGCTACACCTTC.

In its sample, this clone was seen a few times. The V call is TRBV30, the J call TRBJ1-5, with a tentative D call TRBD1 (6 bases). V was pared by 2 bases and J by 9 bases, with 14 bases between. This CDR3 contains 13 residues. Per germline, CDR1 GTSNPN and CDR2 SVGIG (reference sequence). This CDR3 reads CAWSSQGGRPQHF. DNA of the CDR3: TGTGCCTGGAGTTCACAGGGAGGTCGGCCCCAGCATTTT.

This clone was seen a few times. Here the CDR3 reads CASNREMNTGELFF. CDR3 coding DNA: TGCGCCAGCAACAGGGAAATGAACACCGGGGAGCTGTTTTTT. The chain links TRBV4-3 to TRBJ2-2, with a tentative D call TRBD1 (6 bases). This CDR3 is 14 amino acids long. V lost 7 bases to trimming and J lost 1 base, with 10 bases between them. The germline V gene encodes CDR1 LGHNA and CDR2 YSLEER.

Only a few counts were recorded for this clone. Additional DNA sequences in this sample encode the identical CDR3. The V and J genes are TRBV18 and TRBJ2-6; 7 nucleotides match TRBD1. There are 17 residues in the CDR3. With V trimmed by 5 bases and J by 2 bases, 9 bases remained unmatched. CDR1 KGHSH and CDR2 LQKENI come from the germline V gene. CDR3 nucleotides: TGTGCCAGCTCATCGGAGCCTACAGGGGCTGGGGCCAACGTCCTGACTTTC. Amino acid sequence: CASSSEPTGAGANVLTF.

The rearrangement links TRBV11-2 to TRBJ2-1, with 9 bases matching TRBD1. The V gene end was trimmed by 4 bases and the J gene end by 9 bases; junction bases not matched to a gene: 10. CDR3 length: 15 residues. The germline gives CDR1 SGHAT, CDR2 FQNNGV. The CDR3 nucleotides read TGTGCCAGCAGCTCAGGACAGGGGTCCCTCAGTGAGCAGTTCTTC. Translated: CASSSGQGSLSEQFF.

This clone was observed a handful of times. The rearrangement links TRBV28 to TRBJ1-5, with a possible D match to TRBD1 (6 bases). The CDR3 has 14 amino acids. Germline V CDR1 and CDR2: MDHEN, SYDVKM. Trimming pared 7 bases from V and 6 bases from J, leaving 16 bases between. CDR3 loop: CASTSGGAGQPQHF. The CDR3 DNA sequence: TGTGCCAGCACCAGCGGGGGGGCTGGTCAGCCCCAGCATTTT.

The chain uses TRBV28 and TRBJ1-2; 7 bases are shared with TRBD1. Germline lookup yields CDR1 MDHEN and CDR2 SYDVKM. The V segment lost 8 bases and the J segment 0 bases; nucleotides outside the gene matches: 6. This CDR3 is 14 amino acids long. CDR3 in DNA: TGTGCCAGCGGGTCCGGGACAGCTAACTATGGCTACACCTTC. Its protein product is CASGSGTANYGYTF.